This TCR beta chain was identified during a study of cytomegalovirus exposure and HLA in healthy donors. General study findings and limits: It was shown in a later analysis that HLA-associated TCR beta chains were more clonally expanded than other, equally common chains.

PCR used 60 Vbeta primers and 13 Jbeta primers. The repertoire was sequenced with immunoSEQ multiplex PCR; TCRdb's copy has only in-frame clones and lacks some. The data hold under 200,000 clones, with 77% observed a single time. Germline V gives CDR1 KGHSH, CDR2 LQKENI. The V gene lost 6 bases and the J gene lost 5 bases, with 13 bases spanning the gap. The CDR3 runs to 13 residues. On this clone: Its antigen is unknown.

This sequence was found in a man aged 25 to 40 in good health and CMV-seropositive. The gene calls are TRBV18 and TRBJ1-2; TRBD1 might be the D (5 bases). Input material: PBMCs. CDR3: CASSPADNYGYTF. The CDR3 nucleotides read TGTGCCAGCTCCCCAGCGGACAATTATGGCTACACCTTC.